This T cell receptor (beta chain) came from a study of shared clonotypes between healthy human individuals. Findings and caveats of the study: At large depth, rarefaction still showed sorted-subset sequencing to be incomplete. It was observed that approximately 5% of naive CD4 clonotypes were shared across a few donors. Naive subsets typically showed greater estimated richness than memory subsets.

Profiling relied on immunoSEQ multiplex PCR, and the TCRdb table lists in-frame clones only, not all of them. The sample holds a few million clones, just under 95% seen once. This CDR3 is 13 amino acids long. The germline V gene has CDR1 MNHNS and CDR2 SASEGT. Trimming took off 6 bases at V and 2 bases at J, with 11 bases between the two ends. Each sample came from a Caucasian adult donor living in Nashville, Tennessee. Turning to this clone: The antigen remains unidentified.

Sequenced input: naive CD4+ T cells from PBMCs. Described subset: CD45RA+ positively selected. The source of this sequence is a man aged 18 to 30 in good health. Some clones in this sample may be carry-over from other donors' samples. J is TRBJ2-7 and V is TRBV6-1, with D maybe TRBD1 (5 bases). The CDR3 sequence: CASSYRPAYEQYF. The CDR3 DNA follows: TGTGCCAGCAGCTACAGGCCGGCCTACGAGCAGTACTTC.